This TCR beta chain was identified during a study of blood T cells in healthy people across ages. The CDR3 has 13 amino acids. The germline V gene has CDR1 SEHNR and CDR2 FQNEAQ (reference sequence). V was shortened by 5 bases and J by 4 bases, with 11 bases between the two germline ends. A second PCR, run for roughly 7 to 11 cycles, used a sample-barcoded 5' primer plus a J-beta primer mix. TCRdb used MiXCR to reprocess the 5' RACE reads, holding one entry per CDR3 protein. The data contain about 1.4 million distinct CDR3 sequences, approximately 59% of them singletons. This clonotype was obtained from a man aged 18 to 30 in good health. The source material was blood. V gene TRBV7-9 combines with J gene TRBJ1-1; D ambiguous. CDR3 protein: CASSPGPITEAFF. As DNA, the CDR3 is TGTGCCAGCAGCCCCGGGCCCATCACTGAAGCTTTCTTT.